Presented here are 8 T cell receptor beta chains from one specimen sequenced in a study of blood T cell repertoires in COVID-19 (dated by TCRdb to 2018 to 2020). Library generation was performed with the immunoSEQ multiplex PCR assay. Sourced from immuneACCESS, this table was stored by TCRdb with only in-frame sequences that have V and J called. A share of the clones is absent; for the studies checked, an unresolved V gene accounts for under half, and the remainder has no known explanation. This sample holds about 240,000 clones; approximately 87% were observed only once. Clones ranked in the top ten supply 5.5% to 6.5% of the sample. The sample was peripheral blood. The receptor set was obtained from a man between 60 and 75 years old with acute or convalescent COVID-19.

Ten or more counts support this clone. The genes are TRBV5-1 and TRBJ2-2; D may be TRBD2 (6 bases). Germline V gene lookup returns CDR1 SGHRS and CDR2 YFSETQ. V lost 0 bases to trimming and J lost 4 bases, with 7 bases between them. The CDR3 length is 14 residues. The CDR3 loop reads CASSLAAGTGELFF. As DNA, the CDR3 is TGCGCCAGCAGCTTGGCAGCGGGCACCGGGGAGCTGTTTTTT.

The gene calls are TRBV11-2 and TRBJ2-7, with 7 bases identical to TRBD1. CDR1 SGHAT and CDR2 FQNNGV come from the germline V gene. Germline trimming cut 1 base from V and 3 bases from J; bases unmatched to any gene: 6. The CDR3 has 15 amino acids. CDR3 bases: TGTGCCAGCAGCTTAGGAGGGGGACAGTACTACGAGCAGTACTTC. Amino acid sequence: CASSLGGGQYYEQYF. Supplemented by reference TRBV11-2 and TRBJ2-7, the full variable domain reads EAGVAQSPRYKIIEKRQSVAFWCNPISGHATLYWYQQILGQGPKLLIQFQNNGVVDDSQLPKDRFSAERLKGVDSTLKIQPAKLEDSAVYLCASSLGGGQYYEQYFGPGTRLTVT.

CDR3 amino acids: CASSLRETQYF. Written as DNA, the CDR3 is TGTGCCAGCAGTCTCAGAGAGACCCAGTACTTC. This rearrangement joins TRBV6-6 to TRBJ2-5; D remains ambiguous. The CDR3 length is 11 residues. Trimming took off 5 bases at V and 4 bases at J, with 5 bases between the two ends. Germline CDR1 is MNHNY and CDR2 is SVGAGI (reference sequence).

This chain links TRBV7-3 with TRBJ2-1; unclear D gene. Trimming removed 4 bases at V and 9 bases at J, with 13 bases between. Per the germline V gene, CDR1 is SGHTA and CDR2 is FQGTGA. This CDR3 is built from 13 residues. The CDR3 nucleotides are TGTGCCAGCAGCTCTTCATGGTCAGGTGAGCAGTTCTTC. Its protein product is CASSSSWSGEQFF.

The chain has TRBV10-3 and TRBJ2-6, with TRBD1 matching 8 bases. Per germline, CDR1 ENHRY and CDR2 SYGVKD. Trimming at V came to 0 bases and at J to 0 bases, leaving 4 bases not matched to a gene. The CDR3 length is 18 residues. The CDR3 spells CAISESETGDSGANVLTF. The CDR3 DNA reads as TGTGCCATCAGTGAGTCAGAGACAGGGGACTCTGGGGCCAACGTCCTGACTTTC.

The CDR3, as DNA: TGTGCCAGCAGTTCGACAGGGGGCCGGGGCTATGGCTACACCTTC. Its protein is CASSSTGGRGYGYTF. V gene TRBV13 combines with J gene TRBJ1-2; 10 positions agree with TRBD1. V lost 6 bases to trimming and J lost 4 bases; unmatched junction nucleotides: 8. The germline V gene has CDR1 PRHDT and CDR2 FYEKMQ (reference sequence). The length of the CDR3 is 15 residues.

This rearrangement joins TRBV4-3 to TRBJ1-6; TRBD1 matches at 7 bases. The CDR3 consists of 16 residues. With 1 base clipped from V and 8 bases from J, the junction kept 8 bases outside the gene matches. CDR1 LGHNA and CDR2 YSLEER come from the germline V gene. The CDR3 DNA is TGCGCCAGCAGCCAAGGGACGACAGGGACAGATTCACCCCTCCACTTT. Encoded protein: CASSQGTTGTDSPLHF.

This clone has more than one count but fewer than ten. The chain joins TRBV4-2 to TRBJ2-7, with 10 bases identical to TRBD1. The CDR3 is 15 residues long. J gave up 2 bases and V 0 bases, and 1 base lay outside the gene matches. The germline V gene encodes CDR1 LGHNA and CDR2 YNFKEQ. This chain's CDR3 is CASSQEGTGAYEQYF. CDR3 DNA: TGTGCCAGCAGCCAAGAAGGGACAGGGGCCTACGAGCAGTACTTC.